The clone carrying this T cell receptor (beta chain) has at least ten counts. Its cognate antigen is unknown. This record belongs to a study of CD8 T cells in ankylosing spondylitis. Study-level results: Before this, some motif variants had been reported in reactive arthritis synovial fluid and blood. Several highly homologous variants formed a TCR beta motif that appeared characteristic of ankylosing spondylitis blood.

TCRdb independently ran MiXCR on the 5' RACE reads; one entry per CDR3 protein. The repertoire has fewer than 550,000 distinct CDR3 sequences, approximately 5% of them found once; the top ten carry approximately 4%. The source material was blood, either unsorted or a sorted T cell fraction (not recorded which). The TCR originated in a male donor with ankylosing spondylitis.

This CDR3 is CATSDFYPNTGELFF. The CDR3 DNA follows: TGTGCCACCAGTGATTTTTACCCGAACACCGGGGAGCTGTTTTTT. This chain links TRBV24-1 with TRBJ2-2; D is undetermined. CDR3 length: 15 amino acids. Germline CDR1 reads KGHDR; CDR2 reads SFDVKD. Trimming removed 1 base at V and 0 bases at J, with 5 bases between.